This T cell receptor (beta chain) was observed in a study of shared clonotypes between healthy human individuals. This clone occurred a few times. Generated by immunoSEQ multiplex PCR, the TCRdb table keeps only in-frame clones and is missing some. The table includes roughly 480,000 clones, around 79% detected once. This sequence originates from a woman between 40 and 55 years old in good health. Some clones in this sample may be carry-over from other donors' samples. Sequencing input: PBMCs.

As DNA, the CDR3 is TGTGCCAGCAGTCGATCCTACGAGCAGTACTTC. Translating it yields CASSRSYEQYF. The chain recombines TRBV25-1 with TRBJ2-7; no definite D call. This CDR3 spans 11 amino acids. CDR1 is MGHDK and CDR2 is SYGVNS in the germline V gene. The V gene lost 5 bases and the J gene lost 1 base, with 3 bases spanning the gap.